Presented here are 18 T cell receptor beta chains from one specimen sequenced in a study of identifying expanded T cells in peripheral blood. TCRdb keeps only in-frame clones here, not all; method: immunoSEQ multiplex PCR. The sample lists 100,000 or so clones, 87% seen once, with approximately 18% in the top ten. Source material: blood. These receptors all stem from a person between 18 and 70 years old in good health.

The gene calls are TRBV5-8 and TRBJ2-7; D unresolved. Germline-derived CDR1 and CDR2 are SGHTS and YDEGEE. The CDR3 sequence is 14 residues long. V lost 2 bases to trimming and J lost 3 bases, with 12 bases between them. The CDR3 sequence: CASSFQTRDYEQYF. Written as DNA, the CDR3 is TGTGCCAGCAGCTTTCAGACAAGAGACTACGAGCAGTACTTC.

The V gene is TRBV19, the J gene TRBJ2-3, with unresolved D. The CDR3 is 15 amino acids. The V gene's germline CDR1 is LNHDA and CDR2 SQIVND (reference sequence). V lost 8 bases, J lost 4 bases, and 19 bases lay in between. The CDR3 reads CASQTRPYISDTQYF. CDR3 nucleotides: TGTGCCAGTCAAACTCGGCCCTATATTTCAGATACGCAGTATTTT.

This clone was found a few times. In DNA form, the CDR3 reads TGTGCCAGCAGCAGACTCAGGGAAAGCACAGATACGCAGTATTTT. Its translation: CASSRLRESTDTQYF. This chain connects TRBV7-6 to TRBJ2-3; D perhaps matches TRBD1 (5 bases). CDR1 and CDR2 from the germline V gene are SGHVS and FNYEAQ. V was clipped by 5 bases and J by 0 bases, with 12 bases between them. CDR3 length equals 15 residues. Looking up the rest from reference TRBV7-6 and TRBJ2-3 gives the full variable domain: GAGVSQSPRYKVTKRGQDVALRCDPISGHVSLYWYRQALGQGPEFLTYFNYEAQQDKSGLPNDRFSAERPEGSISTLTIQRTEQRDSAMYRCASSRLRESTDTQYFGPGTRLTVL.

The V and J genes are TRBV7-6 and TRBJ2-3, with TRBD2 matching over 10 bases. The CDR3 length is 21 residues. Trimming at V came to 1 base and at J to 0 bases, leaving 16 bases not matched to a gene. Germline V gene data show CDR1 as SGHVS and CDR2 as FNYEAQ. The CDR3 DNA sequence: TGTGCCAGCAGCTTAGTTTGGTTAGGGCTAGCGGGGGAATCTAGCACAGATACGCAGTATTTT. Translating gives CASSLVWLGLAGESSTDTQYF.

J is TRBJ1-1 and V is TRBV27, with 7 bases that match TRBD1. This CDR3 has 12 residues. The V and J ends lost 8 bases and 1 base, in that order; junction bases with no gene match: 1. Germline V gene sequence: CDR1 MNHEY, CDR2 SMNVEV (reference sequence). In DNA form, the CDR3 reads TGTGCCAGCCGACAGGGGAACACTGAAGCTTTCTTT. This codes for CASRQGNTEAFF.

The chain combines TRBV27 with TRBJ2-1; D unresolved. The CDR3 runs 11 residues. The germline V and J ends were trimmed by 3 bases and 6 bases, with 3 bases remaining between them. CDR1 is MNHEY and CDR2 is SMNVEV in the germline V gene (reference sequence). The CDR3, as DNA: TGTGCCAGCAGTTTTTTCAATGAGCAGTTCTTC. It specifies CASSFFNEQFF.

J is TRBJ1-2 and V is TRBV5-5; D is perhaps TRBD1 (5 bases). Deletions cut 4 bases from V and 3 bases from J, with 16 bases between. The CDR3 has 15 residues. In germline, CDR1 is SGHKS, CDR2 YYEKEE (reference sequence). In nucleotides, the CDR3 is TGTGCCAGCAGCACATGGACATCGGGGCACTATGGCTACACCTTC. Its protein product is CASSTWTSGHYGYTF.

The chain is built from TRBV4-1 and TRBJ2-7; possible D gene TRBD1, 6 bases. CDR3 length: 14 residues. V lost 3 bases and J 6 bases, leaving 15 bases between the germline ends. The V gene's germline CDR1 is MGHRA and CDR2 YSYEKL. CDR3 DNA: TGCGCCAGCAGCCATCAGGGCAGGGGACCCGAGCAGTACTTC. Protein sequence: CASSHQGRGPEQYF.

The rearrangement links TRBV5-1 to TRBJ1-2; D gene uncertain. The CDR3 spans 14 residues. Trimming cost V 5 bases and J 5 bases, with 16 bases left between them. Germline CDR1 SGHRS, CDR2 YFSETQ. CDR3 loop: CASSPASAPYGYTF. The CDR3 DNA reads as TGCGCCAGCAGTCCGGCCTCGGCCCCTTATGGCTACACCTTC.

The chain uses TRBV10-3 and TRBJ2-3; the match to TRBD1 covers 7 bases. The CDR3 runs 14 residues. CDR1 and CDR2 from the germline V gene are ENHRY and SYGVKD. Trimming at V came to 7 bases and at J to 2 bases, leaving 6 bases not matched to a gene. CDR3 protein: CAIMTGSPTDTQYF. The DNA of the CDR3 is TGTGCCATCATGACAGGGTCCCCCACAGATACGCAGTATTTT.

This chain joins TRBV2 and TRBJ1-5; D gene ambiguous. The germline gives CDR1 SNHLY, CDR2 FYNNEI. Deletions cut 4 bases from V and 1 base from J, with 11 bases between. There are 15 residues in the CDR3. CDR3 amino acids: CASSVGPLSNQPQHF. CDR3 DNA sequence: TGTGCCAGCAGTGTTGGTCCTCTAAGCAATCAGCCCCAGCATTTT.

The gene calls are TRBV2 and TRBJ2-3, with 7 bases identical to TRBD2. CDR3 length equals 15 residues. Germline loops: CDR1 SNHLY, CDR2 FYNNEI. Germline trimming cut 8 bases from V and 2 bases from J; bases unmatched to any gene: 10. CDR3 residues: CASAYSSGSTDTQYF. The DNA for the CDR3 is TGTGCCAGCGCCTACTCTAGCGGCTCCACAGATACGCAGTATTTT.

V is TRBV2 and J is TRBJ2-7, with D hard to call. Per the germline V gene, CDR1 is SNHLY and CDR2 is FYNNEI. Trimming stripped 10 bases from V and 2 bases from J, with 12 bases between. This CDR3 comprises 12 residues. The CDR3 sequence is CATAGDAYEQYF. The CDR3 DNA is TGTGCCACCGCAGGTGATGCCTACGAGCAGTACTTC.

V is TRBV6-5 and J is TRBJ1-3; no definite D call. The CDR3 runs to 15 residues. The germline V gene has CDR1 MNHEY and CDR2 SVGAGI. Between the trimmed V and J ends, which lost 5 bases and 1 base, there was a span of 12 bases. The CDR3 is CASSLGPGSGNTIYF. The CDR3 DNA follows: TGTGCCAGCAGTCTAGGGCCGGGTTCTGGAAACACCATATATTTT.

The V call is TRBV18, the J call TRBJ2-7, with 7 bases lining up with TRBD2. This CDR3 contains 18 residues. J lost 2 bases, V lost 3 bases, and 16 bases had no gene match. CDR1 is KGHSH and CDR2 is LQKENI in the germline V gene. The CDR3 region has the DNA TGTGCCAGCTCACCGAACGCTCCCGTAGCGGGCATACCCTACGAGCAGTACTTC. Translating it yields CASSPNAPVAGIPYEQYF. Supplemented by reference TRBV18 and TRBJ2-7, the full variable domain reads NAGVMQNPRHLVRRRGQEARLRCSPMKGHSHVYWYRQLPEEGLKFMVYLQKENIIDESGMPKERFSAEFPKEGPSILRIQQVVRGDSAAYFCASSPNAPVAGIPYEQYFGPGTRLTVT.

This clone appeared a single time. V usage is TRBV28 and J usage is TRBJ1-4, with 11 bases lining up with TRBD1. Losses at the gene ends were 6 bases for V and 13 bases for J; bases not matched to a gene: 13. The germline gives CDR1 MDHEN, CDR2 SYDVKM. This CDR3 is built from 15 residues. DNA for the CDR3: TGTGCCAGCAGCCGGGCTGGGACAGGGGGAGTGTTACTGTTTTTT. This encodes CASSRAGTGGVLLFF.

The gene calls are TRBV5-1 and TRBJ2-4; the match to TRBD2 covers 7 bases. The CDR3 totals 13 residues. CDR1 and CDR2 (germline): SGHRS, YFSETQ. J was trimmed by 7 bases and V by 5 bases; bases with no gene match: 6. The CDR3 bases are TGCGCCAGCAGTTCGGGGGGAAGGAACATTCAGTACTTC. This translates into CASSSGGRNIQYF.

The chain combines TRBV5-1 with TRBJ2-3, with D possibly TRBD1 on 6 matching bases. CDR3 size: 15 residues. The germline V gene has CDR1 SGHRS and CDR2 YFSETQ. With 4 bases removed from V and 4 bases from J, the gap between germline ends came to 16 bases. The CDR3 coding sequence is TGCGCCAGCAGCCGGACCGGGACATCGGCAGATACGCAGTATTTT. It encodes CASSRTGTSADTQYF.